These T cell receptor beta chains were read from a single sample in a study of PD-1 blockade in mismatch repair-deficient tumors. TCRdb's copy holds only in-frame clones and misses some; the assay was immunoSEQ multiplex PCR. This table holds about 110,000 clones, about three quarters found once. Sequenced here: peripheral blood, sampled 60 weeks after starting pembrolizumab. These receptors were taken from an adult with mismatch repair-deficient cancer. Both conserved end residues are part of each CDR3. The D gene is left open where the match is weak. A clone size is listed for some rows: how often the clone was seen (once, few, many), or a class if it is expanded.

clone_size	d_call	cdr3_length	v_call	j_call	cdr3_nt	cdr3_aa
-	TRBD2	14	TRBV7-9	TRBJ2-5	TGTGCCAGCAGCTACAGGACTAGCCAAGAGACCCAGTACTTC	CASSYRTSQETQYF
-	-	15	TRBV4-1	TRBJ1-4	TGCGCCAGCAGCCAAGATCGCGACAGCAATGAAAAACTGTTTTTT	CASSQDRDSNEKLFF
-	-	12	TRBV28	TRBJ1-2	TGTGCCAGCAGAGGACAGTTCTATGGCTACACCTTC	CASRGQFYGYTF
-	-	14	TRBV6-5	TRBJ2-2	TGTGCCAGCAGTTACGGCGCGAACACCGGGGAGCTGTTTTTT	CASSYGANTGELFF
few	-	15	TRBV7-3	TRBJ2-6	TGTGCCAGCAGCTCGGTTTTCTCTGGGGCCAACGTCCTGACTTTC	CASSSVFSGANVLTF
-	-	13	TRBV10-1	TRBJ1-1	TGCCAGGGTAAGGAACCCAGTAGGACTGAAGCTTTCTTT	CQGKEPSRTEAFF
-	-	14	TRBV7-9	TRBJ1-2	TGTGCCAGCAGCTTCAGGGGAGGAAACTATGGCTACACCTTC	CASSFRGGNYGYTF
-	TRBD2	14	TRBV6-5	TRBJ2-1	TGTGCCAGCATTGGACTAGCGGGAGTAGGTGAGCAGTTCTTC	CASIGLAGVGEQFF
-	TRBD1	13	TRBV6-1	TRBJ2-5	TGTGCCAGCAGTGAATTGGGACAGGGGGTAGAGTACTTC	CASSELGQGVEYF
few	TRBD2	15	TRBV6-6	TRBJ2-5	TGTGCCAGCAGTGATAGCGGGAGTCTCCGTGAGACCCAGTACTTC	CASSDSGSLRETQYF
few	-	13	TRBV6-5	TRBJ1-3	TGTGCCAGCAGCGACTCCTCTGGAAACACCATATATTTT	CASSDSSGNTIYF
-	-	13	TRBV7-9	TRBJ2-7	TGTGCCAGCAGCTTAGCAGGGATGGACGAGCAGTACTTC	CASSLAGMDEQYF
-	-	15	TRBV9	TRBJ2-1	TGTGCCAGCAGCGCCTTCTCTGGTAGGTACGATGAGCAGTTCTTC	CASSAFSGRYDEQFF
-	-	13	TRBV30	TRBJ1-5	TGTGCCTGGAGTTTGGCCCCTAAGGACCCCCAGCATTTT	CAWSLAPKDPQHF
-	-	14	TRBV5-1	TRBJ1-2	TGCGCCAGCAGCTTGGGTAGCGGGGTCTATGGCTACACCTTC	CASSLGSGVYGYTF
-	-	16	TRBV9	TRBJ2-1	TGTGCCAGCAGCGCTGGAATACAACTCTCCTACAATGAGCAGTTCTTC	CASSAGIQLSYNEQFF
-	-	15	TRBV12-5	TRBJ2-1	TGTGCTAGTGGTTTGTCAGTATCTCGAAGCGATGAGCAGTTCTTC	CASGLSVSRSDEQFF
-	-	18	TRBV27	TRBJ1-5	TGTGCCAGCAGTTTAGGAATTATGTGCAGTACGGCGGGGCAGCCCCAGCATTTT	CASSLGIMCSTAGQPQHF
-	-	14	TRBV30	TRBJ2-1	TGTGCCTGGAGTTGGGGAAATATGGGAAGGGAGCAGTTCTTC	CAWSWGNMGREQFF
-	-	12	TRBV7-3	TRBJ2-3	TGTGCCAGCAGCTCCGCGGGAAGTACGCAGTATTTT	CASSSAGSTQYF
-	TRBD1	14	TRBV5-3	TRBJ2-7	TGTGCCAGCAGCTGGGGGACAGTCTCCTACGAGCAGTACTTC	CASSWGTVSYEQYF
-	-	13	TRBV21-1	TRBJ2-2	TGTGCCAGCAGCACCCGGATCACCGGGGAGCTGTTTTTT	CASSTRITGELFF
few	-	14	TRBV15	TRBJ1-5	TGTGCCACCAGCAGAGACAGTAGCAATCAGCCCCAGCATTTT	CATSRDSSNQPQHF
-	-	14	TRBV5-6	TRBJ1-1	TGTGCCAGCAGCCTTGGACTGTGGAACACTGAAGCTTTCTTT	CASSLGLWNTEAFF
-	TRBD1	19	TRBV9	TRBJ2-1	TGTGCCAGCAGCCAACCTATCTTACCCAGGGGGAAGTCCTACAATGAGCAGTTCTTC	CASSQPILPRGKSYNEQFF
-	TRBD1	14	TRBV7-8	TRBJ1-5	TGTGCCAGCAGCCGACAGGGTACAGGGCAGCCCCAGCATTTT	CASSRQGTGQPQHF
-	-	14	TRBV18	TRBJ2-5	TGTGCCAGCTCCTCGCAGGGGAGGGGAGAGACCCAGTACTTC	CASSSQGRGETQYF
few	TRBD2	15	TRBV10-3	TRBJ2-1	TGTGCCATCAGTGAACTAGCGGGAGGTAACAATGAGCAGTTCTTC	CAISELAGGNNEQFF
-	TRBD1	14	TRBV29-1	TRBJ2-3	TGCAGCGTTGAGGAGGGACAGGGGGCAGATACGCAGTATTTT	CSVEEGQGADTQYF
-	TRBD1	15	TRBV4-3	TRBJ1-4	TGCGCCAGCAGCCAAGGTCTGTCAGGGGGAGAAAAACTGTTTTTT	CASSQGLSGGEKLFF
-	TRBD2	14	TRBV10-3	TRBJ2-1	TGTGCCAGCCGAGGACTAGCGGGAGAAAATGAGCAGTTCTTC	CASRGLAGENEQFF
few	-	15	TRBV9	TRBJ2-4	TGTGCCAGCAGCGTAGACCCCCTTCCGTCGGACATTCAGTACTTC	CASSVDPLPSDIQYF
-	TRBD1	14	TRBV28	TRBJ1-2	TGTGCCAGCAGTTCCCCGGGACAGATCTATGGCTACACCTTC	CASSSPGQIYGYTF
-	TRBD1	15	TRBV5-6	TRBJ1-4	TGTGCCAGCAGCGAAACCGGGACAGGAAGGGAAAAACTGTTTTTT	CASSETGTGREKLFF
-	TRBD1	16	TRBV4-3	TRBJ1-2	TGCGCCAGCAGCCAAGATGCCCAGGACAGGGGGCAAGGCTACACCTTC	CASSQDAQDRGQGYTF
-	-	15	TRBV27	TRBJ2-2	TGTGCCAGCAGTTGGTCTGGGGCTACTTTACGGGAGCTGTTTTTT	CASSWSGATLRELFF
-	TRBD2	17	TRBV19	TRBJ2-7	TGTGCCAGTAGTTTTCCCCGGACTAGCGGGTCAACCTACGAGCAGTACTTC	CASSFPRTSGSTYEQYF
few	TRBD2	17	TRBV7-2	TRBJ2-7	TGTGCCAGCAGCTTGGGACTAGCGGGAGTGGGCTCCTACGAGCAGTACTTC	CASSLGLAGVGSYEQYF
few	-	15	TRBV30	TRBJ1-4	TGTGCCTGGAATGTGGGGGCTGCAACTAATGAAAAACTGTTTTTT	CAWNVGAATNEKLFF
-	TRBD2	14	TRBV2	TRBJ2-2	TGTGCCAGCATACTAGCGGTAAACACCGGGGAGCTGTTTTTT	CASILAVNTGELFF
-	-	15	TRBV7-2	TRBJ1-5	TGTGCCAGCAGTCGAAACGGGGATAGCAATCAGCCCCAGCATTTT	CASSRNGDSNQPQHF
-	TRBD1	16	TRBV11-3	TRBJ2-3	TGTGCCAGCAGCCCCCGGGACAGAGATAGCACAGATACGCAGTATTTT	CASSPRDRDSTDTQYF
-	-	16	TRBV18	TRBJ1-3	TGTGCCAGCTCACCCGAGGCACGTTCCCTCGGAAACACCATATATTTT	CASSPEARSLGNTIYF
once	-	14	TRBV12-2	TRBJ1-5	TGTGCAAGTCGCCAAAGAGGTTCCAATCAGCCCCAGCATTTT	CASRQRGSNQPQHF
-	-	15	TRBV14	TRBJ2-7	TGTGCCAGCAGCCCTTTGAGAGATAGCTCCTACGAGCAGTACTTC	CASSPLRDSSYEQYF
-	-	13	TRBV7-2	TRBJ2-5	TGTGCCAGCAGCTTAGAGAGAAAAGAGACCCAGTACTTC	CASSLERKETQYF
-	-	13	TRBV30	TRBJ1-1	TGTGCCTGGAGTGTCTGGGACGGCACTGAAGCTTTCTTT	CAWSVWDGTEAFF
-	-	14	TRBV10-3	TRBJ2-1	TGTGCCATACGGGACTCACGGGTGGGTAATGAGCAGTTCTTC	CAIRDSRVGNEQFF
once	TRBD2	19	TRBV11-3	TRBJ2-5	TGTGCCAGCAGCTTTTGGACTAGCCGGGAGGGACTCCCACAAGAGACCCAGTACTTC	CASSFWTSREGLPQETQYF
-	TRBD1	14	TRBV9	TRBJ1-1	TGTGCCAGCAGCTTTTGGACAGGGGTGCCTGAAGCTTTCTTT	CASSFWTGVPEAFF
-	TRBD2	17	TRBV25-1	TRBJ2-7	TGTGCCAGCAGTGAATTGCCGAGCGGGAGCCCGACCTACGAGCAGTACTTC	CASSELPSGSPTYEQYF
once	-	14	TRBV6-5	TRBJ1-1	TGTGCCAGCAGTCCAGTGGGTAGGGACACTGAAGCTTTCTTT	CASSPVGRDTEAFF